Reported below is one T cell receptor beta chain. Its antigen remains unidentified. No quality values exist for individual bases; no much larger clone is one base distant. Library preparation was by the immunoSEQ multiplex PCR assay. The multiplex PCR relied on a mix of 60 forward primers for TCR Vbeta segments and 13 reverse primers for TCR Jbeta segments. A multiplex PCR assay on genomic DNA amplified the CDR3 region of rearranged TCR beta genes. On the Illumina HiSeq System, the amplified TCR beta libraries were sequenced as 87-base-pair reads. The original pipeline was this. Across the 700 or so repertoires, a later analysis counted tens of millions of unique TCR beta chains, about 10 million of which were shared by at least two donors. To remove PCR and sequencing errors, raw reads were error-corrected and collapsed into unique sequences using a nearest-neighbor algorithm that merged closely related sequences. To assign V, D and J gene segments, CDR3 sequences were aligned to IMGT reference sequences. For a sequence to be retained, at least a six-nucleotide match to both a V gene segment and a J gene segment was required. A rearrangement counted as productive if the CDR3 had no stop codons and remained in frame with V and J, and every other rearrangement counted as non-productive. Following IMGT convention, CDR3 was defined as the stretch from the second conserved V-encoded cysteine up to the conserved J-encoded phenylalanine. The earlier analysis of about 530 of the donors excluded any sequence lacking an unambiguous match to a single V gene segment. An earlier analysis of approximately 590 of the donors called V segments functional above 56.7% productive rearrangements and segregating when the between-donor standard deviation exceeded 5%. To diagnose cytomegalovirus status from the catalog of TCR beta chain sequences, a statistical classification framework was built. In a later analysis, TCR nucleotide sequences were compared against IMGT/GENE-DB human TR gene sequences so that V and J genes could be assigned. A later analysis assigned CDR3 sequences and most-parsimonious VDJ recombination scenarios with the TCRdist pipeline. In a later analysis, each TCR beta chain was defined by its CDR3 amino acid sequence together with its V-gene family, and reads without a unique V-gene family were excluded. In a later analysis, 450 to 600 highly shared, low-generation-probability nucleotide sequences were removed to address suspected cross-contamination and a sequencing artifact. For each public chain, a later analysis derived a clonal expansion index from normalized ranks of inferred template counts within each repertoire. Generation probabilities in a later analysis came from a VDJ recombination model fitted to out-of-frame rearrangements, and those results were checked against IGoR. A later analysis scored TCR-TCR, TCR-HLA and TCR-CMV co-occurrence with hypergeometric tests, applying a repertoire-size bias correction to TCR pairs. A later analysis estimated false discovery rates by permuting HLA or CMV assignments 20 times. In a later analysis, co-occurring TCRs were grouped with DBSCAN, and TCRdist sequence similarity was added when clustering was performed within HLA-allele-positive subsets. Co-occurrence clustering excluded repertoires with fewer than 30,000 or more than 120,000 public chains, plus five with anomalous nucleotide sharing. TCRdb limited this immuneACCESS table to in-frame rearrangements with V and J called. A share of clones is missing; checked studies link under half to unresolved V genes, and the rest is unexplained. V, J and clone size were drawn from that table, and D and trimming were deduced from the DNA. This sample gives approximately 100,000 clones in total; roughly 70% of them show up just once. Jointly, the top ten make up 4.5% to 5% of the sample.

The data are from a study of cytomegalovirus exposure and HLA in healthy donors (dated by TCRdb to 2015 to 2018). For the study in its entirety: In an earlier analysis of 587 of the donors, under 300 Gb of sequence data and 90 million to 120 million unique TCR beta sequences from about 179 million T cells were reported. Approximately 300 gigabases of sequencing data and around 85 million unique TCR sequences made up an early release that covered approximately 650 HLA-typed donors. Among the approximately 420 genotyped donors, around 81% belonged to the genetic ancestry cluster associated with self-reported Caucasian donors. The study was designed to test whether signatures of past pathogen exposure could be identified by cataloging public T cell receptors. The T cell repertoires of some 700 subjects were profiled by immunosequencing and related to cytomegalovirus serostatus. Besides the first cohort of roughly 640 subjects, a separate validation cohort made up of over 95 different subjects was used. The study combined high-throughput TCR immunosequencing, statistical association of individual TCRs with disease status, and machine learning to predict cytomegalovirus infection status. A later analysis re-examined previously published TCR beta repertoires from around 670 donors and added high-resolution HLA genotyping to investigate patterns of TCR occurrence. In the later analysis, no new phenotypic data were used to find candidate immune exposures; instead, reliance was placed on TCR beta sequences and their occurrence across donors. In an earlier analysis of 587 of the donors, high-throughput TCR beta sequencing was used to judge whether each TCR beta V gene segment behaved as functional or pseudogenic. Alongside the repertoire data, information on donor age, sex, ethnicity and CMV serostatus was compiled. In a later genetic analysis, genome-wide SNP genotypes for about 65% of the roughly 670 donors were used, and that subset was treated as a discovery cohort. Every repertoire in the discovery cohort had been generated on one and the same sequencing platform. HLA typing covered class I and class II loci at four-digit resolution. Typing coverage varied by locus: 629-630 donors for A, B, C, DRB1 and DQB1; roughly 500 for DQA1; nearly 610 for DPA1; 450 to 480 for DPB1. Roughly 5 DR-DQ haplotypes were treated as single units for association and clustering because of strong linkage in the cohort. On average, about 240,000 unique TCR beta nucleotide sequences were sequenced per donor among a few hundred genotyped donors of the cohort, with around 19% of those sequences being non-productive. Broader findings and caveats from the paper: In a later analysis, several top co-occurrence clusters were reported to appear linked to parvovirus B19, influenza, CMV and Epstein-Barr virus. A cluster of highly shared sequence variants was judged likely to be a technical artifact of the sequencing pipeline. Most TCR sequences were seen in very few donors, while some public TCRs were found in many individuals. Correlated functional status among segregating V segments might be attributable to linkage disequilibrium, but an unknown experimental factor could not be ruled out. In a later genetic analysis, fewer N-insertions in productive TCRs were reported among donors in an Asian-associated ancestry cluster than the roughly 670-donor mean. A further reported finding was that TCR beta sequences accurately predicted the HLA-A and HLA-B alleles for most subjects in the first cohort. Assigning TCR associations to individual alleles was difficult when HLA alleles, especially DR and DQ, strongly co-occurred. The cohort was sequenced for TCR beta chains only, and without alpha or paired-chain data the features that could be detected were limited. In vitro tests confirmed that three of the cytomegalovirus-associated TCR beta chains recognize cytomegalovirus antigens. Roughly uniform sequencing depth across donors was assumed in presence/absence analyses, although this assumption may not hold. Because counts were too low, some 17 rarely observed V segments, including chromosome 9 orphons, were excluded from the earlier analysis of about 500 of the donors. In the study, about 150 TCR beta chains were listed as associated with cytomegalovirus. In an earlier analysis of 587 of the donors, most TCR beta V segments appeared in productive rearrangements about 87% or about 30% of the time, broadly matching IMGT annotations. An association between a missense DCLRE1C variant and V-gene and J-gene trimming of TCR beta chains was found in a later genetic analysis and replicated in an independent cohort. In a later analysis, HLA-associated TCR beta chains were found to be more clonally expanded and to have lower generation probabilities than equally common non-associated chains. Some IMGT-functional V segments, including TRBV6-2 and TRBV6-3, could not be told apart with the 87-base-pair reads, so those segments were excluded. At a false discovery rate of 0.05, a later analysis linked fewer than 20,000 TCR beta sequences to specific HLA alleles. A later analysis found that TCR association rates varied across HLA loci, with DRB1 alleles showing the most associated TCRs and HLA-C alleles the fewest. CMV serostatus was the only immune exposure information available for the cohort. Most CMV-associated TCR beta chains appeared to be HLA-restricted in a later analysis, and the HLA associations seemed to be driven largely by CMV exposure. In both the original and validation cohorts, the classifier was reported to diagnose cytomegalovirus status with high specificity and sensitivity. The authors suggested that the approach could potentially be extended to other disease states and immunological phenotypes. HLA typing was unavailable for some donors at each locus, so association tests used only the typed subset.

The germline V gene provides CDR1 MDHEN and CDR2 SYDVKM. The CDR3 contains 15 residues, cysteine and phenylalanine counted. Only the CDR3 portion is preserved as DNA: 45 bases, with reading frame beginning at the first base. The junction shows trimming of 4 bases on V and 6 bases on J, plus 16 bases between the germline ends. In total, more than 500 healthy bone marrow donors made up the cohort. Cohort members were all nominally healthy when sampled, although unrecorded immune exposures were likely present. The donor was CMV seropositive and belonged to the group of 250 to 350 seropositive cohort members. A peripheral blood sample was collected from each donor, and TCR beta sequencing was performed on peripheral blood mononuclear cells. Genomic DNA was extracted from the blood cell samples with the Qiagen DNeasy Blood Extraction Kit.

The sequencing input was PBMCs. This chain is built from TRBV28 and TRBJ1-5; confidence is insufficient to name the D gene. The TCR was taken from a woman aged 18-29 years in good health and CMV-seropositive. The CDR3 reads as follows: CASSSLAGRAQPQHF. The DNA sequence reads TGTGCCAGCAGTTCCCTAGCGGGTAGGGCTCAGCCCCAGCATTTT.